This T cell receptor (beta chain) was profiled in a study of blood T cell repertoires in COVID-19. Study background: Samples representing acute and convalescent COVID-19 were sourced from the United States, Italy and Spain.

The CDR3 is 16 residues long. V shed 3 bases and J shed 4 bases, with 15 bases lying between them. Germline CDR1 and CDR2: MRHNA and SNTAGT. Here immunoSEQ multiplex PCR was the method, and the copy in TCRdb shows in-frame clones only, minus some. The repertoire consists of 200,000 to 250,000 clones, with about 78% occurring once and the leading ten covering about 7%. The TCR originated in a woman aged 70-85 years with acute or convalescent COVID-19. Sample: peripheral blood. The chain joins TRBV6-4 to TRBJ2-2; possible D gene TRBD2, 6 bases. The DNA for the CDR3 is TGTGCCAGCAGTGAGACGGCGGGGTTGGGCACCGGGGAGCTGTTTTTT. Translated, it gives CASSETAGLGTGELFF.